This passage covers 25 T cell receptor beta chains from one sample sequenced in a study of cytotoxic CD8 clonotypes in ibrutinib-treated CLL. Clones were read by immunoSEQ multiplex PCR, and TCRdb kept only the in-frame ones, dropping some. The profile covers roughly 51,000 clones, with approximately 50% appearing a single time and 30% to 35% taken by the ten largest. This specimen was PBMCs, taken after 12 months of ibrutinib treatment. Receptor source: a human donor with chronic lymphocytic leukemia.

This clone was detected a few times. The V call is TRBV25-1, the J call TRBJ2-7; D is possibly TRBD1 (6 bases). CDR3 length equals 13 residues. Germline V gene lookup returns CDR1 MGHDK and CDR2 SYGVNS. V was clipped by 5 bases and J by 8 bases, with 16 bases between them. The chain's CDR3 is CASSPRTEMKQYF. CDR3 sequence (DNA): TGTGCCAGCAGTCCAAGGACAGAGATGAAGCAGTACTTC.

This sequence joins TRBV6-6 and TRBJ1-1, with D possibly matching TRBD1 (5 bases). Between the trimmed V and J ends, which lost 7 bases and 3 bases, there was a span of 18 bases. Germline V gene data show CDR1 as MNHNY and CDR2 as SVGAGI (reference sequence). The CDR3 sequence is 15 residues long. CDR3 loop: CASTLLARGDTEAFF. The CDR3, as DNA: TGTGCCAGCACTCTACTCGCTCGGGGGGACACTGAAGCTTTCTTT.

The V call is TRBV9, the J call TRBJ2-5, with D perhaps TRBD2 (7 bases). V was shortened by 4 bases and J by 4 bases, with 23 bases between the two germline ends. The length of the CDR3 is 17 residues. In germline, CDR1 is SGDLS, CDR2 YYNGEE. The CDR3 loop is CASSPRSRGGGSETQYF. The CDR3 DNA is TGTGCCAGCAGCCCAAGATCCAGGGGAGGGGGGTCAGAGACCCAGTACTTC. The variable domain in full, completed from reference TRBV9 and TRBJ2-5, reads DSGVTQTPKHLITATGQRVTLRCSPRSGDLSVYWYQQSLDQGLQFLIQYYNGEERAKGNILERFSAQQFPDLHSELNLSSLELGDSALYFCASSPRSRGGGSETQYFGPGTRLLVL.

The table lists this clone with a count of one. The chain joins TRBV5-1 to TRBJ2-3; 13 bases line up with TRBD2. V trimming: 0 bases; J trimming: 3 bases; junction bases outside the gene matches: 4. The CDR3 covers 17 residues. Germline V gives CDR1 SGHRS, CDR2 YFSETQ. The CDR3 DNA sequence: TGCGCCAGCAGCTTGGGGACTAGCGGGAGTAGAACAGATACGCAGTATTTT. It specifies CASSLGTSGSRTDTQYF.

This clone was seen only a few times. This chain uses TRBV2 with TRBJ2-1; 7 bases fit TRBD2. The CDR3 has 11 residues. Unmatched junction bases numbered 2, after V lost 4 bases and J lost 11 bases. The germline V gene has CDR1 SNHLY and CDR2 FYNNEI. The CDR3, as DNA: TGTGCCAGCAGTGGGGGACTAAAGCAGTTCTTC. Amino acids: CASSGGLKQFF.

V usage is TRBV11-3 and J usage is TRBJ2-2; D could derive from TRBD1 or TRBD2 (5 bases each). The ends were cut back, 4 bases at V and 7 bases at J, with 13 bases in the middle. This CDR3 region has 14 residues. CDR1 is SGHNT, CDR2 YENEEA, per germline. The CDR3 loop reads CASSSGTLYGELFF. CDR3 DNA: TGTGCCAGCAGCTCCGGGACCCTATACGGGGAGCTGTTTTTT.

In this sample, this clone turned up a few times. The V call is TRBV28, the J call TRBJ1-5; tentatively, D is TRBD1 (5 bases). Germline CDR1 reads MDHEN; CDR2 reads SYDVKM. This CDR3 is built from 14 residues. Trimming removed 6 bases at V and 4 bases at J, with 13 bases between. CDR3: CASSIEGRNQPQHF. As DNA, the CDR3 is TGTGCCAGCAGCATAGAGGGACGGAATCAGCCCCAGCATTTT.

This clone was detected only a few times. This chain joins TRBV9 and TRBJ2-1; possible D gene TRBD1, 6 bases. This CDR3 comprises 12 residues. V was cut by 4 bases and J by 10 bases, with 12 bases left in between. Looked up from germline, CDR1 is SGDLS and CDR2 is YYNGEE. The CDR3 protein is CASSFLRGEQFF. CDR3 bases: TGTGCCAGCAGCTTTCTAAGGGGGGAGCAGTTCTTC.

The V and J genes are TRBV27 and TRBJ1-1, with 7 bases aligning to TRBD1. The CDR3 covers 15 residues. V lost 5 bases, J lost 1 base, and 7 bases stayed unmatched. Germline lookup yields CDR1 MNHEY and CDR2 SMNVEV (reference sequence). In DNA form, the CDR3 reads TGTGCCAGCAGTACACTGGGACAGCGGAACACTGAAGCTTTCTTT. Its translation: CASSTLGQRNTEAFF.

The genes are TRBV11-3 and TRBJ2-2, with 11 bases identical to TRBD2. This CDR3 spans 17 amino acids. V shed 0 bases and J 6 bases; nucleotides not matched to a gene: 6. Germline CDR1 SGHNT, CDR2 YENEEA. The CDR3 DNA follows: TGTGCCAGCAGCTTAGATCAATTAGCGGGAGGGTCCGGGGAGCTGTTTTTT. Encoded protein: CASSLDQLAGGSGELFF.

The chain is built from TRBV5-1 and TRBJ2-3, with TRBD2 identical over 7 bases. CDR3 length: 14 amino acids. Germline trimming cut 4 bases from V and 6 bases from J; bases unmatched to any gene: 8. Germline V gene data show CDR1 as SGHRS and CDR2 as YFSETQ. CDR3 bases: TGCGCCAGCAGCGCCGCGCGGGGGTCTGATACGCAGTATTTT. Translation gives CASSAARGSDTQYF.

The chain joins TRBV28 to TRBJ1-2; tentatively, D is TRBD1 (6 bases). CDR1 is MDHEN, CDR2 SYDVKM, per germline. V was clipped by 7 bases and J by 8 bases, with 17 bases between them. CDR3 length: 13 amino acids. The CDR3 DNA sequence: TGTGCCAGCACCCTATTTGGGGGCCTGGGCTACACCTTC. This gives the protein CASTLFGGLGYTF.

This clone was counted a few times. The genes are TRBV27 and TRBJ2-7; maybe TRBD1 (6 bases). V was clipped by 9 bases and J by 4 bases, with 19 bases between them. From germline, CDR1 is MNHEY and CDR2 SMNVEV (reference sequence). The CDR3 is 14 amino acids. CDR3 in DNA: TGTGCCAGTGGCACAGGGATAAAGAATTACGAGCAGTACTTC. This translates into CASGTGIKNYEQYF.

The V call is TRBV2, the J call TRBJ1-5; no firm D call. Germline V gene data show CDR1 as SNHLY and CDR2 as FYNNEI. V was pared by 2 bases and J by 7 bases, with 15 bases between. There are 15 residues in the CDR3. The CDR3: CASSESRRYGQPQHF. The CDR3 nucleotides read TGTGCCAGCAGTGAATCTAGACGGTACGGGCAGCCCCAGCATTTT.

The V and J genes are TRBV18 and TRBJ2-1; perhaps D is TRBD1 or TRBD2 (5 bases each). The CDR3 loop spans 15 amino acids. Trimming shortened V by 0 bases and J by 7 bases, and 13 bases separated the two germline ends. The germline CDR1 and CDR2 sequences are KGHSH and LQKENI. The CDR3 nucleotides read TGTGCCAGCTCACCACCGGGACCCACCCGGAATGAGCAGTTCTTC. Translation: CASSPPGPTRNEQFF. The variable domain in full, with the rest retrieved from reference TRBV18 and TRBJ2-1, is NAGVMQNPRHLVRRRGQEARLRCSPMKGHSHVYWYRQLPEEGLKFMVYLQKENIIDESGMPKERFSAEFPKEGPSILRIQQVVRGDSAAYFCASSPPGPTRNEQFFGPGTRLTVL.

As concerns this clone: This likely stems from a read error, as it lies one base from a far larger clone. The chain combines TRBV10-2 with TRBJ2-7, with D uncertain. The CDR3 has 14 residues. Trimming removed 6 bases at V and 2 bases at J, with 14 bases between. CDR1 is WSHSY, CDR2 SAAADI, per germline. CDR3 in DNA: TGCGCCAGCAGGAAAGGCCCTGGGCCCTACGAGCAGTACTTC. Its protein product is CASRKGPGPYEQYF.

This chain uses TRBV7-3 with TRBJ1-1; the D is unclear. The CDR3 runs to 13 residues. V dropped 5 bases and J dropped 0 bases, with 7 bases sitting between them. Germline V CDR1 and CDR2: SGHTA, FQGTGA. CDR3 nucleotide sequence: TGTGCCAGCAGCGCCGAATTGAACACTGAAGCTTTCTTT. Amino acids: CASSAELNTEAFF.

This clone occurred once. The V and J genes are TRBV30 and TRBJ2-1; 7 bases fit TRBD2. V was clipped by 2 bases and J by 3 bases; unmatched bases: 4. The germline CDR1 and CDR2 sequences are GTSNPN and SVGIG (reference sequence). The CDR3 is 14 amino acids. The CDR3, as DNA: TGTGCCTGGAGTCGGGGGGTCGGCTACAATGAGCAGTTCTTC. Translating gives CAWSRGVGYNEQFF.

V usage is TRBV15 and J usage is TRBJ2-1; D not certain. Germline V gene lookup returns CDR1 LNHNV and CDR2 YYDKDF (reference sequence). V lost 0 bases and J 0 bases, leaving 18 bases between the germline ends. There are 19 residues in the CDR3. CDR3 protein: CATSRDLPQAVSSYNEQFF. CDR3 coding DNA: TGTGCCACCAGCAGAGACCTGCCCCAAGCAGTTAGCTCCTACAATGAGCAGTTCTTC.

The chain combines TRBV28 with TRBJ2-2; D tentatively fits TRBD1 or TRBD2 (5 bases each). The ends were cut back, 6 bases at V and 6 bases at J, with 17 bases in the middle. The germline V gene encodes CDR1 MDHEN and CDR2 SYDVKM. CDR3 length: 15 residues. The CDR3 loop reads CASRRNGAISGELFF. CDR3 coding DNA: TGTGCCAGCAGGCGGAACGGGGCGATCTCCGGGGAGCTGTTTTTT.

The J gene is TRBJ2-7, the V gene TRBV5-1; 12 bases map to TRBD2. The CDR3 runs 15 residues. J was trimmed by 7 bases and V by 3 bases; bases with no gene match: 8. Germline loops: CDR1 SGHRS, CDR2 YFSETQ. CDR3 in amino acids: CASSSRTSGVPEQYF. CDR3 coding DNA: TGCGCCAGCAGCTCCAGGACTAGCGGGGTCCCAGAGCAGTACTTC.

The table lists this clone with a few counts. The chain is built from TRBV27 and TRBJ2-7, with D hard to call. Germline V lookup: CDR1 MNHEY, CDR2 SMNVEV (reference sequence). The CDR3 loop spans 15 amino acids. Trimming removed 7 bases from V and 2 bases from J, with 18 bases in between. CDR3 bases: TGTGCCAGCAAGGAGCAGGCCCAAATAGCCTACGAGCAGTACTTC. It is translated as CASKEQAQIAYEQYF.

The chain recombines TRBV2 with TRBJ2-2; tentatively, D is TRBD1 (7 bases). The germline gives CDR1 SNHLY, CDR2 FYNNEI. This CDR3 has 16 amino acids. V lost 7 bases to trimming and J lost 0 bases, with 15 bases between them. Here the CDR3 reads CASTDGGTANTGELFF. As DNA, the CDR3 is TGTGCCAGCACCGATGGCGGGACAGCGAACACCGGGGAGCTGTTTTTT.

This clone was observed many times. V and J are TRBV5-6 and TRBJ2-7; D is undetermined. CDR3 size: 11 residues. Germline CDR1 reads SGHDT; CDR2 reads YYEEEE. V lost 4 bases, J lost 3 bases, and 5 bases lay in between. The CDR3 DNA follows: TGTGCCAGCAGCCAATTCTACGAGCAGTACTTC. Protein sequence: CASSQFYEQYF. Filled out from reference TRBV5-6 and TRBJ2-7, the complete variable domain reads DAGVTQSPTHLIKTRGQQVTLRCSPKSGHDTVSWYQQALGQGPQFIFQYYEEEERQRGNFPDRFSGHQFPNYSSELNVNALLLGDSALYLCASSQFYEQYFGPGTRLTVT.

This clone was seen only a few times. This chain uses TRBV7-2 with TRBJ2-5; 9 positions match TRBD1. Germline lookup yields CDR1 SGHTA and CDR2 FQGNSA. After removal of 4 bases from V and 5 bases from J, the junction contained 5 bases not matched to a gene. The CDR3 contains 14 residues. CDR3: CASSWGQGGETQYF. As DNA, the CDR3 is TGTGCCAGCAGCTGGGGACAGGGTGGCGAGACCCAGTACTTC.